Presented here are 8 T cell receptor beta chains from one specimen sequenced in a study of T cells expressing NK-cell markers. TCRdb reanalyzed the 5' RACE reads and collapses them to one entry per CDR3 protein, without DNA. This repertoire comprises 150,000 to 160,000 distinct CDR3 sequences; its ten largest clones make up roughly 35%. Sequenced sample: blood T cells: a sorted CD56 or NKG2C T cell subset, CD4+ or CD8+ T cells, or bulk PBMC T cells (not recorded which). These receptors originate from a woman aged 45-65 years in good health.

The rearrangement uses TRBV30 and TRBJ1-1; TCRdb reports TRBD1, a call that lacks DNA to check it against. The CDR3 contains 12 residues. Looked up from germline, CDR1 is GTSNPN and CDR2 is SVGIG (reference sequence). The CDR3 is CAWGSRDPEAFF. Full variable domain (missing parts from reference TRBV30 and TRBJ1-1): SQTIHQWPATLVQPVGSPLSLECTVEGTSNPNLYWYRQAAGRGLQLLFYSVGIGQISSEVPQNLSASRPQDRQFILSSKKLLLSDSGFYLCAWGSRDPEAFFGQGTRLTVV.

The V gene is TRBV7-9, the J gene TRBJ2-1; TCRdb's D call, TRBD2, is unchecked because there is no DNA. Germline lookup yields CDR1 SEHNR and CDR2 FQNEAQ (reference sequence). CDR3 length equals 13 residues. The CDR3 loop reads CARQREGENEQFF.

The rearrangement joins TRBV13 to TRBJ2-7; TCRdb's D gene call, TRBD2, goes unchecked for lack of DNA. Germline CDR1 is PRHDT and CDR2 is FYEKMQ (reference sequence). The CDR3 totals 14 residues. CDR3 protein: CASATSGTAYEQYF.

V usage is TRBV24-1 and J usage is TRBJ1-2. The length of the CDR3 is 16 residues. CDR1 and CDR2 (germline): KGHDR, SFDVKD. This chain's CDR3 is CATSDLRGGQDYGYTF.

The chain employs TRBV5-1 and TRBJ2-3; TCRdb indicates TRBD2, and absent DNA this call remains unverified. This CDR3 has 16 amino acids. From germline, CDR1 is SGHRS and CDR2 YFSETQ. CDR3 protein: CASSPILAASTDTQYF.

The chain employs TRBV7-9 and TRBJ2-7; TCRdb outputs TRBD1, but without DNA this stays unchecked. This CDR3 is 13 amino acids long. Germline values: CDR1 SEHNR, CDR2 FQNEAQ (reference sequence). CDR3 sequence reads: CASSPMGGYEQYF.

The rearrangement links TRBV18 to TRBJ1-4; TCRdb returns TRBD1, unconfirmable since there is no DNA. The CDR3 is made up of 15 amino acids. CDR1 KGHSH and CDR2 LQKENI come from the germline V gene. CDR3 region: CASSPQGALREKLFF.

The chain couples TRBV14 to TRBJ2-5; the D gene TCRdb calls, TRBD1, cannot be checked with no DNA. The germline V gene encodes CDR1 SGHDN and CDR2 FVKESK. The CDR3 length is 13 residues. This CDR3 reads CASSWTGKETQYF.